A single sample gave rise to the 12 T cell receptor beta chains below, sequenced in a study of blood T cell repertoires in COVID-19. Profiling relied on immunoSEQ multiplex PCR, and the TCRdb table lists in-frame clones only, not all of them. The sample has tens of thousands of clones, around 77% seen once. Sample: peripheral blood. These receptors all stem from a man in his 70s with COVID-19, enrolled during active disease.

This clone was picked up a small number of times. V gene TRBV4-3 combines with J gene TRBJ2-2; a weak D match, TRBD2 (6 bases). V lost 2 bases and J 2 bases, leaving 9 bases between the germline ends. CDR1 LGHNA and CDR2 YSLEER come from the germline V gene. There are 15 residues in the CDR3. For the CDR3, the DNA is TGCGCCAGCAGCCAAAGACTAGATAACACCGGGGAGCTGTTTTTT. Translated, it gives CASSQRLDNTGELFF.

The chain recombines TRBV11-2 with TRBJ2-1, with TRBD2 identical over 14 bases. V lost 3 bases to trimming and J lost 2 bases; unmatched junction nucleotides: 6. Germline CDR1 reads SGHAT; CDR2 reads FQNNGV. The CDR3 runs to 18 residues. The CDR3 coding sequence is TGTGCCAGCAGCTTTGCGACTAGCGGGAGGGGCCCCTACAATGAGCAGTTCTTC. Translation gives CASSFATSGRGPYNEQFF. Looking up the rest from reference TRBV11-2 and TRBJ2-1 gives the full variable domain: EAGVAQSPRYKIIEKRQSVAFWCNPISGHATLYWYQQILGQGPKLLIQFQNNGVVDDSQLPKDRFSAERLKGVDSTLKIQPAKLEDSAVYLCASSFATSGRGPYNEQFFGPGTRLTVL.

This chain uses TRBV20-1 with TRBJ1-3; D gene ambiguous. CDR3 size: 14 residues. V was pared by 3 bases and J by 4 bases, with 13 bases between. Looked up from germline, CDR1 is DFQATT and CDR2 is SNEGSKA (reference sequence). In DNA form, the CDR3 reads TGCAGTGCTAGTACCAGGAACTGGGGAAACACCATATATTTT. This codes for CSASTRNWGNTIYF.

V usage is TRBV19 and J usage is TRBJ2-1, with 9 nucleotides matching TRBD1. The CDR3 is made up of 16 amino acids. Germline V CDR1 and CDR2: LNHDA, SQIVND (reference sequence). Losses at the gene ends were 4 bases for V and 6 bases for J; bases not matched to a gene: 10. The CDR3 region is CASSTWTGASRNEQFF. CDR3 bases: TGTGCCAGTAGTACCTGGACAGGGGCCTCCCGCAATGAGCAGTTCTTC.

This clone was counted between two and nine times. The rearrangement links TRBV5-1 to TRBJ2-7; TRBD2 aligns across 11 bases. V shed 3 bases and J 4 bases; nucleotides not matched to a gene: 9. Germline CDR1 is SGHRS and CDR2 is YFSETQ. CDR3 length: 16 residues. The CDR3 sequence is CASSSSASGRRYEQYF. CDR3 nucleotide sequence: TGCGCCAGCAGCTCCTCGGCTAGCGGGAGGAGGTACGAGCAGTACTTC.

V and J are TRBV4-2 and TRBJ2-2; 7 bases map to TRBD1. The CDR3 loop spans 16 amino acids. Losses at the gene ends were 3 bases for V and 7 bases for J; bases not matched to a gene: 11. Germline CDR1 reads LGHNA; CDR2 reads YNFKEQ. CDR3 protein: CASSQPGKGASGELFF. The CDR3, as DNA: TGTGCCAGCAGCCAGCCCGGGAAGGGGGCCAGCGGGGAGCTGTTTTTT.

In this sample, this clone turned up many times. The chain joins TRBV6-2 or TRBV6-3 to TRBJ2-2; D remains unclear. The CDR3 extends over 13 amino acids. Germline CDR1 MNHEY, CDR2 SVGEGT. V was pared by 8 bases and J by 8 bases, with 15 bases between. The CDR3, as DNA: TGTGCCAGCGGCCCCGAGCCCAGGGGGGAGCTGTTTTTT. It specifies CASGPEPRGELFF.

The CDR3: CASSSLGQGQETQYF. For the CDR3, the DNA is TGTGCCAGCAGTTCCTTGGGACAGGGGCAAGAGACCCAGTACTTC. V and J are TRBV28 and TRBJ2-5; TRBD1 agrees at 10 bases. The germline gives CDR1 MDHEN, CDR2 SYDVKM. This CDR3 region has 15 residues. Germline trimming cut 4 bases from V and 2 bases from J; bases unmatched to any gene: 4.

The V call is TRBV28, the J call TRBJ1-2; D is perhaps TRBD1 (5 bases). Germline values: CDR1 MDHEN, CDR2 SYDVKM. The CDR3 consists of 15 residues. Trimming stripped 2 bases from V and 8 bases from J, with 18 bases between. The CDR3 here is CASSLGGTGPLGYTF. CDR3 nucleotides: TGTGCCAGCAGTTTAGGAGGGACCGGCCCTCTAGGCTACACCTTC.

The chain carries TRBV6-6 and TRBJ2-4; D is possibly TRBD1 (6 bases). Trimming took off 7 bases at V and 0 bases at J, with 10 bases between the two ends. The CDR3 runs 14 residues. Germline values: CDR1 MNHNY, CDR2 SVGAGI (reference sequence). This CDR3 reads CASMDSIAKNIQYF. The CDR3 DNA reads TGTGCCAGCATGGACAGCATAGCCAAAAACATTCAGTACTTC.

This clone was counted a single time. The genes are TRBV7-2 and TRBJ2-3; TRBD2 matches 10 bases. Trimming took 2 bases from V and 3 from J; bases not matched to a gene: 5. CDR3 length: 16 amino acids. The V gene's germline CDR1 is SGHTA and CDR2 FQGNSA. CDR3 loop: CASSLLSSGSTDTQYF. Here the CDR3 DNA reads TGTGCCAGCAGCTTATTGTCTAGCGGGAGTACAGATACGCAGTATTTT.

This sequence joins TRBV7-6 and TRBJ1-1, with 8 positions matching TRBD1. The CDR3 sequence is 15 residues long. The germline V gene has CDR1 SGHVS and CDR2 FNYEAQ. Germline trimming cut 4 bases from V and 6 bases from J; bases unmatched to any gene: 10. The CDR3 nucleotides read TGTGCCAGCAGCTCAGAGGACAGGGTTTACGCTGAAGCTTTCTTT. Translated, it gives CASSSEDRVYAEAFF.